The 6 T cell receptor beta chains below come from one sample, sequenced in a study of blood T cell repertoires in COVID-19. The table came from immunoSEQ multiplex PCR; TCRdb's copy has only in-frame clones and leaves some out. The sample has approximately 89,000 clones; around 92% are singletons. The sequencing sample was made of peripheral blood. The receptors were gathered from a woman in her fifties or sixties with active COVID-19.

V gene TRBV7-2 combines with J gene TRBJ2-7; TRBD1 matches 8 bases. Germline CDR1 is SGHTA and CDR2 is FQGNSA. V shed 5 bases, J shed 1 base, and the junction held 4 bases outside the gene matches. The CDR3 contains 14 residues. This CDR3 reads CASSRDRWSYEQYF. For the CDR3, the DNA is TGTGCCAGCAGCCGGGACAGGTGGTCCTACGAGCAGTACTTC.

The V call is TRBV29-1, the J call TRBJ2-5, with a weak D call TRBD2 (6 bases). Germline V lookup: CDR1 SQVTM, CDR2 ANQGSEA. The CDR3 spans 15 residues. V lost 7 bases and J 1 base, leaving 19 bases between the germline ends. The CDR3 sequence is CSARGSSGPQETQYF. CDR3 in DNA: TGCAGCGCACGAGGTAGTAGCGGCCCCCAAGAGACCCAGTACTTC.

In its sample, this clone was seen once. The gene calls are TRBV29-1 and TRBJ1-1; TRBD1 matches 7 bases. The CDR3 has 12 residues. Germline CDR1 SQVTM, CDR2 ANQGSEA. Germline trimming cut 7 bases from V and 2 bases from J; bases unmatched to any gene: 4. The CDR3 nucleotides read TGCAGCGCGGGACAGAAAAACACTGAAGCTTTCTTT. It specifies CSAGQKNTEAFF.

The CDR3 loop reads CASSPNRRGFSNEQFF. The CDR3 bases are TGTGCCAGCAGCCCTAACCGACGAGGCTTCTCTAATGAGCAGTTCTTC. The chain employs TRBV28 and TRBJ2-1; no clear D. The germline V and J ends were trimmed by 6 bases and 7 bases, with 22 bases remaining between them. This CDR3 is built from 16 residues. The germline gives CDR1 MDHEN, CDR2 SYDVKM.

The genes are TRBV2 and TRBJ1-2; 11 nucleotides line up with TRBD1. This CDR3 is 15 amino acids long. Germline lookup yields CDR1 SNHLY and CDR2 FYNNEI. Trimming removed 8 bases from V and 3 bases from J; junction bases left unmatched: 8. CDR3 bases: TGTGCCAGCCACCCGGACAGGGGGCTTGACTATGGCTACACCTTC. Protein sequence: CASHPDRGLDYGYTF.

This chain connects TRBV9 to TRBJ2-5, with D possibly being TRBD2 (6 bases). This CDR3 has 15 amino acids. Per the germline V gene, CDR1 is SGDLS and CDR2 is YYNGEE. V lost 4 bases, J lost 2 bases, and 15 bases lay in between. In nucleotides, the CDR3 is TGTGCCAGCAGCCCGCAACCGGGACTTCAAGAGACCCAGTACTTC. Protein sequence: CASSPQPGLQETQYF. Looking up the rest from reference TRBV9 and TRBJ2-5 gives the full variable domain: DSGVTQTPKHLITATGQRVTLRCSPRSGDLSVYWYQQSLDQGLQFLIQYYNGEERAKGNILERFSAQQFPDLHSELNLSSLELGDSALYFCASSPQPGLQETQYFGPGTRLLVL.